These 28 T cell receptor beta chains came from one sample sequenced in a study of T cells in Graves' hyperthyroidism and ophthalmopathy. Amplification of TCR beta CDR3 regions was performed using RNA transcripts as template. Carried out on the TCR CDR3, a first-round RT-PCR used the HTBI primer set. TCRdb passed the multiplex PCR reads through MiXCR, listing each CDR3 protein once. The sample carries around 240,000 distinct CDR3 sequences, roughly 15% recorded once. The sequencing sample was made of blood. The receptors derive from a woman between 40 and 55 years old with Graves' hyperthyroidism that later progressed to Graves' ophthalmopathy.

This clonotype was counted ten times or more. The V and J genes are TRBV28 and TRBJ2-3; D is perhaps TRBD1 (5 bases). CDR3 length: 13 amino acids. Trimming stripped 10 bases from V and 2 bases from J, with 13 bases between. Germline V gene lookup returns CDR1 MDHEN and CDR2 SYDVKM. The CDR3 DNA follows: TGTGCCACCACGACAGACCCCACAGATACGCAGTATTTT. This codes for CATTTDPTDTQYF.

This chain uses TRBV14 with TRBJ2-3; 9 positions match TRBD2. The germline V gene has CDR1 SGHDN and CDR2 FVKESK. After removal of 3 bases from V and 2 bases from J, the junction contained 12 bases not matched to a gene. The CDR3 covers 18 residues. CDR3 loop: CASSQSWISGRATDTQYF. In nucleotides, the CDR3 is TGTGCCAGCAGCCAGTCGTGGATTAGCGGGAGAGCCACAGATACGCAGTATTTT. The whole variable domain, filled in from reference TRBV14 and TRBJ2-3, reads EAGVTQFPSHSVIEKGQTVTLRCDPISGHDNLYWYRRVMGKEIKFLLHFVKESKQDESGMPNNRFLAERTGGTYSTLKVQPAELEDSGVYFCASSQSWISGRATDTQYFGPGTRLTVL.

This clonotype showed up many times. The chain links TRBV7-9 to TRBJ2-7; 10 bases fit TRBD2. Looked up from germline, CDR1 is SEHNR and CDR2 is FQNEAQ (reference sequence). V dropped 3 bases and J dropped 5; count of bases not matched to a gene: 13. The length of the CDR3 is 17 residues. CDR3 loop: CASSFLAGAGPRDEQYF. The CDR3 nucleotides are TGTGCCAGCAGCTTCCTAGCGGGAGCGGGTCCCCGAGACGAGCAGTACTTC.

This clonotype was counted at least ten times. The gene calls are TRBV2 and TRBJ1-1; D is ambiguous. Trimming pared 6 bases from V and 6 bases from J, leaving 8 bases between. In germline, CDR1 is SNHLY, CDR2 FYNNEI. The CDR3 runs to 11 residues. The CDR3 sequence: CASRSEAEAFF. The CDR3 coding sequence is TGTGCCAGCAGGTCCGAGGCTGAAGCTTTCTTT. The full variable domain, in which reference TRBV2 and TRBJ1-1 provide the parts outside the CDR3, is EPEVTQTPSHQVTQMGQEVILRCVPISNHLYFYWYRQILGQKVEFLVSFYNNEISEKSEIFDDQFSVERPDGSNFTLKIRSTKLEDSAMYFCASRSEAEAFFGQGTRLTVV.

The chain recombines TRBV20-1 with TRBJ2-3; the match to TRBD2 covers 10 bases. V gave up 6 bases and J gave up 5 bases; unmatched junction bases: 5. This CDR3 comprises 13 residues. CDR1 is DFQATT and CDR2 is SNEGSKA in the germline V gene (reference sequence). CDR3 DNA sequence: TGCAGTGCCATTCCTAGCGGGGGAGATACGCAGTATTTT. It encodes CSAIPSGGDTQYF.

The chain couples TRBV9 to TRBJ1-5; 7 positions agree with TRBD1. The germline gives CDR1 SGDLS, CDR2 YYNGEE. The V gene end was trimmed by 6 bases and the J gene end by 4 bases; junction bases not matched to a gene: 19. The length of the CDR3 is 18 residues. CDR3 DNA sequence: TGTGCCAGCATCACTAGGACCGAAGGACAGGCTGTGAATCAGCCCCAGCATTTT. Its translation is CASITRTEGQAVNQPQHF.

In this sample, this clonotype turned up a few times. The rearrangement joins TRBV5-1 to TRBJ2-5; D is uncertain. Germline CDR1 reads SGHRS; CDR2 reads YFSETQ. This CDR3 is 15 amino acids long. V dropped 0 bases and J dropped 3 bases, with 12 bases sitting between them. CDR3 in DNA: TGCGCCAGCAGCTTGGGGGGTATCCAAGAAGAGACCCAGTACTTC. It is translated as CASSLGGIQEETQYF.

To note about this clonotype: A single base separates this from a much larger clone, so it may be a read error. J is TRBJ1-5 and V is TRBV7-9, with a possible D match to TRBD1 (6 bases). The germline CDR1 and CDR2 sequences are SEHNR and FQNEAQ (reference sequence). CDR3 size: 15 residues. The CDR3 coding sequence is TGTGCCAGCAGCTTCAGCGAGGGGTTTGGACAGCCCCGGCATTTT. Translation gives CASSFSEGFGQPRHF. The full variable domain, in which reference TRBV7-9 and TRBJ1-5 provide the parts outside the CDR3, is DTGVSQNPRHKITKRGQNVTFRCDPISEHNRLYWYRQTLGQGPEFLTYFQNEAQLEKSRLLSDRFSAERPKGSFSTLEIQRTEQGDSAMYLCASSFSEGFGQPRHFGDGTRLSIL.

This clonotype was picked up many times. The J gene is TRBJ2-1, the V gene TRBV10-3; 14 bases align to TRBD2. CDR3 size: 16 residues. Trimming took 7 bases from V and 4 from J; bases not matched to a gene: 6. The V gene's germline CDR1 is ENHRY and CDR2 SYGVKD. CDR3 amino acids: CAITGTSGSSYNEQFF. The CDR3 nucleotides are TGTGCCATCACCGGGACTAGCGGGAGTTCGTACAATGAGCAGTTCTTC.

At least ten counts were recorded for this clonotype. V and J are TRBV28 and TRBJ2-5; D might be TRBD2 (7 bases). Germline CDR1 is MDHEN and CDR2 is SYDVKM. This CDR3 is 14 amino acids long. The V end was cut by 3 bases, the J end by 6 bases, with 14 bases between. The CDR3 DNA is TGTGCCAGCAGTTTTGAGGGAGGGGGGAAGACCCAGTACTTC. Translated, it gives CASSFEGGGKTQYF.

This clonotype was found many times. CDR3 coding DNA: TGTGCCTGGAGGGGTGGGGTTATGAATGAGCAGTTCTTC. It yields the protein CAWRGGVMNEQFF. The V and J genes are TRBV30 and TRBJ2-1; D remains unclear. This CDR3 region has 13 residues. In germline, CDR1 is GTSNPN, CDR2 SVGIG (reference sequence). Trimming stripped 3 bases from V and 7 bases from J, with 13 bases between.

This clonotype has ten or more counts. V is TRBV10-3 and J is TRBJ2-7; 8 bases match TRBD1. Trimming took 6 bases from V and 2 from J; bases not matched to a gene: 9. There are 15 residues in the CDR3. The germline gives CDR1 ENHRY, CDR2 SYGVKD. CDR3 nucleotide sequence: TGTGCCATCAGCGGGACAGGCGATAGTGCCTACGAGCAGTACTTC. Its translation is CAISGTGDSAYEQYF.

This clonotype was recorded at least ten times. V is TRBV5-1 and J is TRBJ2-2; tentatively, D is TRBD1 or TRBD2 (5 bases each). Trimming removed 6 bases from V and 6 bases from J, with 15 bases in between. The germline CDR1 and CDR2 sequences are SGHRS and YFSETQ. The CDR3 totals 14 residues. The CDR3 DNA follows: TGCGCCAGCACCGGGACGGCGCCATCCGGGGAGCTGTTTTTT. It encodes CASTGTAPSGELFF.

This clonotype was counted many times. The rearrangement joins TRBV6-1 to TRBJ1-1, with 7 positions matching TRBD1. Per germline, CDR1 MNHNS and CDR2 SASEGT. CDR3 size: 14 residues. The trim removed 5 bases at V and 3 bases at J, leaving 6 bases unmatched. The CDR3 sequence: CASSSDREDTEAFF. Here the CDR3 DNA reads TGTGCCAGCAGTTCTGACAGGGAAGACACTGAAGCTTTCTTT.

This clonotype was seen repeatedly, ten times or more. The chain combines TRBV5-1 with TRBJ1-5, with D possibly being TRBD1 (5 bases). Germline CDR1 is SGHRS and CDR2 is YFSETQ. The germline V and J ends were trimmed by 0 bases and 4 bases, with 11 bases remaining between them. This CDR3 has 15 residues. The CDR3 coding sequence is TGCGCCAGCAGCTTGGATTGGGGCAGGAATCAGCCCCAGCATTTT. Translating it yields CASSLDWGRNQPQHF.

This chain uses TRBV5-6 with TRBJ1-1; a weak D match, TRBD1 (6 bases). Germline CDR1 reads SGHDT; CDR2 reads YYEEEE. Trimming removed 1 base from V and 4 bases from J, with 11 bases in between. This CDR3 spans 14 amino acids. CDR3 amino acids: CASSLLAGVTEAFF. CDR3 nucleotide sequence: TGTGCCAGCAGCTTGCTGGCAGGGGTCACTGAAGCTTTCTTT.

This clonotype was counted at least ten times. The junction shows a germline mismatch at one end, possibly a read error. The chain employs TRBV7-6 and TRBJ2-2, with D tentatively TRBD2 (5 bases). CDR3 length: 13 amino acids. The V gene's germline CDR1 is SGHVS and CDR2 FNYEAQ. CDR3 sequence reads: CVSSQTGTGELFF. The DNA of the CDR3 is TGTGTCAGCAGCCAGACGGGGACCGGGGAGCTGTTTTTT. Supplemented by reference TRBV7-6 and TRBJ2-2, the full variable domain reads GAGVSQSPRYKVTKRGQDVALRCDPISGHVSLYWYRQALGQGPEFLTYFNYEAQQDKSGLPNDRFSAERPEGSISTLTIQRTEQRDSAMYRCVSSQTGTGELFFGEGSRLTVL.

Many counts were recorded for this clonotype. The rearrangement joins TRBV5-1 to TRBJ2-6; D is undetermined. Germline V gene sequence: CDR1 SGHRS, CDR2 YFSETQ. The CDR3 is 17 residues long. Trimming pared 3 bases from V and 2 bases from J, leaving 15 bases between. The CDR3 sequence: CASSSTGRGTGANVLTF. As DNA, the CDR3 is TGCGCCAGCAGCTCCACCGGACGAGGAACTGGGGCCAACGTCCTGACTTTC.

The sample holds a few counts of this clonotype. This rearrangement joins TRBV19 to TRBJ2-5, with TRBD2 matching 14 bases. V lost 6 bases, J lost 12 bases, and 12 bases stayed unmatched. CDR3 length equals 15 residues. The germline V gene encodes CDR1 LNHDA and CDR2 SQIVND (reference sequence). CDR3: CASSPGLAGEVGKYF. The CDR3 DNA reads TGTGCCAGTAGCCCGGGACTAGCGGGAGAGGTGGGGAAGTACTTC.

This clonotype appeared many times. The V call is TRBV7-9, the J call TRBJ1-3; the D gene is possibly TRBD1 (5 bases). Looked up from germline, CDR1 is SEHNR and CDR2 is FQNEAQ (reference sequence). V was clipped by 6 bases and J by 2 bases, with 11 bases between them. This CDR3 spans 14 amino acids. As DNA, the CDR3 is TGTGCCAGCAGTATCCCGGGACCTGGAAACACCATATATTTT. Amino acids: CASSIPGPGNTIYF.

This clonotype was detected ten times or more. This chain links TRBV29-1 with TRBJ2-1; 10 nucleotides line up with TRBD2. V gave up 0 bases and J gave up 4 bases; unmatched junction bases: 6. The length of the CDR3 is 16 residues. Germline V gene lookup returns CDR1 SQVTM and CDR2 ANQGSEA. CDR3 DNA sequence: TGCAGCGTTGAAGATTGGCTAGCGGGAGATTACAATGAGCAGTTCTTC. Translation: CSVEDWLAGDYNEQFF.

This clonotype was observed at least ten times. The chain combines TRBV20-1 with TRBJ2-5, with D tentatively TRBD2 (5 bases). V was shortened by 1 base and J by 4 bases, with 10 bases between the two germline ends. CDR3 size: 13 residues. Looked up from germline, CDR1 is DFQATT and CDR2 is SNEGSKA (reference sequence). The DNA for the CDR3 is TGCAGTGCTAGAGTGTGGGAGAGAGAGACCCAGTACTTC. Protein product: CSARVWERETQYF.

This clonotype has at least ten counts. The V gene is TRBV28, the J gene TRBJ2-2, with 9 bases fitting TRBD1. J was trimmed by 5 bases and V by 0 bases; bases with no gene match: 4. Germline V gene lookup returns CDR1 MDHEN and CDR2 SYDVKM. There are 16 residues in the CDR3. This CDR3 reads CASSLWGQGGTGELFF. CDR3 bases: TGTGCCAGCAGTTTATGGGGACAGGGTGGAACCGGGGAGCTGTTTTTT.

CDR3 in DNA: TGTGCCAGCAGCTTAGCCCCGGGACTAGCGGGCACAGATACGCAGTATTTT. It specifies CASSLAPGLAGTDTQYF. This chain connects TRBV11-2 to TRBJ2-3, with 11 bases fitting TRBD2. Germline CDR1 reads SGHAT; CDR2 reads FQNNGV. Germline trimming cut 1 base from V and 1 base from J; bases unmatched to any gene: 4. CDR3 length: 17 residues.

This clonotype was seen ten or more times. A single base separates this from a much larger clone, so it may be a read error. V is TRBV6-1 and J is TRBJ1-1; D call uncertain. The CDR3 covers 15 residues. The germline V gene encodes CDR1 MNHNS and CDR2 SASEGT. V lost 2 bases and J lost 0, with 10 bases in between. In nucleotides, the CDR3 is TGTGCCAGCAGTGAATCGAGACCCCTGAACACTGAAGCTTTCTTT. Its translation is CASSESRPLNTEAFF.

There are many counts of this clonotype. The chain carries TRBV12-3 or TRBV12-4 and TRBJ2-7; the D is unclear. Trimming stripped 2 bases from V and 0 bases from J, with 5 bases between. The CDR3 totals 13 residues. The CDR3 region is CASSLSNSYEQYF. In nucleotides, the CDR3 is TGTGCCAGCAGTTTAAGCAACTCCTACGAGCAGTACTTC.

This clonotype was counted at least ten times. DNA of the CDR3: TGTGCCAGCAGCCAGGGGGTGGGGGGCTACGAGCAGTACTTC. It encodes CASSQGVGGYEQYF. This sequence joins TRBV11-2 and TRBJ2-7; the D gene is possibly TRBD1 (7 bases). The CDR3 totals 14 residues. V was trimmed by 5 bases and J by 3 bases, leaving 14 bases between them. Germline CDR1 SGHAT, CDR2 FQNNGV.

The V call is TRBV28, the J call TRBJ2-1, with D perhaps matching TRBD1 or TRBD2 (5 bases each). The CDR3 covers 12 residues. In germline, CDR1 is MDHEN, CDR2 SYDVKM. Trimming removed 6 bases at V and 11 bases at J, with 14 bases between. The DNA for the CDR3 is TGTGCCAGCAGATATGATGAGGGACAGCAGTTCTTC. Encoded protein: CASRYDEGQQFF.